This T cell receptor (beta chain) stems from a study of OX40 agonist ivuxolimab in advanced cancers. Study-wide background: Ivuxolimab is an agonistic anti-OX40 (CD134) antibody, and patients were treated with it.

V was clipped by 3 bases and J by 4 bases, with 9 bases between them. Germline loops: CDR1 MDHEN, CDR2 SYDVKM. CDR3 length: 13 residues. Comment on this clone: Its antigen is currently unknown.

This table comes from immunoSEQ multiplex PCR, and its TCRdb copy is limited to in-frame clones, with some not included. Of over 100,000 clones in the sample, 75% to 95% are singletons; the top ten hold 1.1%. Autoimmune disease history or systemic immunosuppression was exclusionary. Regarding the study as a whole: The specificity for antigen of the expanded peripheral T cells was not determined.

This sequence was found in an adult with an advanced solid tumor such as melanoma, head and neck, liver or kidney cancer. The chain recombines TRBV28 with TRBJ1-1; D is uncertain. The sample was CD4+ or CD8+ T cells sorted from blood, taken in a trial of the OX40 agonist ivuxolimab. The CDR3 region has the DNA TGTGCCAGCAGTTTCCGGGTTGGCACTGAAGCTTTCTTT. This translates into CASSFRVGTEAFF.